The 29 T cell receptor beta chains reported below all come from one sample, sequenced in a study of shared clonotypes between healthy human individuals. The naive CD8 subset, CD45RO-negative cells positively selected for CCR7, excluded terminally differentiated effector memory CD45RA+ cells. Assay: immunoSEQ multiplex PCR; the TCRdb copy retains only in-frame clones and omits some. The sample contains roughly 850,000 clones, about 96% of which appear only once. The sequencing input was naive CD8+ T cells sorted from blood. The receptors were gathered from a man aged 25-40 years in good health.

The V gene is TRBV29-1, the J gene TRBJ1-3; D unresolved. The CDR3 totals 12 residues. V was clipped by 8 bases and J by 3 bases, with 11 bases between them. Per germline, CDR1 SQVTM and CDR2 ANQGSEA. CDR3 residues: CSIDGVGNTIYF. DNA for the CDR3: TGCAGCATAGACGGAGTTGGAAACACCATATATTTT.

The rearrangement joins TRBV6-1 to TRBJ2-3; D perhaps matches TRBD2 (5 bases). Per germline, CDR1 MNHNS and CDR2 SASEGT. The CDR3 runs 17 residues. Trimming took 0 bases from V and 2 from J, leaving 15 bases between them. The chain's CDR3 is CASSEARVGRNTDTQYF. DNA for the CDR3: TGTGCCAGCAGTGAAGCGCGGGTCGGCAGAAACACAGATACGCAGTATTTT.

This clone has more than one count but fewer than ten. CDR3 in amino acids: CATSRDRLAVSYEQYF. The CDR3 bases are TGTGCCACCAGCAGAGATCGACTAGCGGTTTCCTACGAGCAGTACTTC. This chain uses TRBV15 with TRBJ2-7, with TRBD2 identical over 9 bases. The J segment lost 1 base and the V segment lost 0 bases, leaving 4 bases of the junction unmatched. This CDR3 has 16 residues. Germline assignment: CDR1 LNHNV and CDR2 YYDKDF (reference sequence).

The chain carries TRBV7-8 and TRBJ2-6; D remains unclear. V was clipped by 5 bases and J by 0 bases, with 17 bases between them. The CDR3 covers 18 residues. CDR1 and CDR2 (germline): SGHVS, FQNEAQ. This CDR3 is CASSPDENKSSGANVLTF. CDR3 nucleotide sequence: TGTGCCAGCAGCCCAGACGAGAACAAGTCCTCTGGGGCCAACGTCCTGACTTTC.

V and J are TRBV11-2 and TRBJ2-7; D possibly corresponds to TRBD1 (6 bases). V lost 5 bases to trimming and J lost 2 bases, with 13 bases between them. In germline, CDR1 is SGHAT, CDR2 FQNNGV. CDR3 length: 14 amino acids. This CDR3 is CASSPLTGPYEQYF. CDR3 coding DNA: TGTGCCAGCAGCCCCTTGACAGGCCCCTACGAGCAGTACTTC.

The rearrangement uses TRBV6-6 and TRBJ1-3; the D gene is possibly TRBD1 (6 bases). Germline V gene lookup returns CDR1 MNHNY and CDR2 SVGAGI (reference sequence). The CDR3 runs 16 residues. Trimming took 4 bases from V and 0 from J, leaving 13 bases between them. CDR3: CASSLGTQLSGNTIYF. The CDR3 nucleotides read TGTGCCAGCAGTTTAGGGACACAACTCTCTGGAAACACCATATATTTT.

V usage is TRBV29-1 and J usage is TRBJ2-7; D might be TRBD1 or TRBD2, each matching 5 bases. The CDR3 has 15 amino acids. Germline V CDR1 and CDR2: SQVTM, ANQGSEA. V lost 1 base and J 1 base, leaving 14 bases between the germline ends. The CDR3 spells CSVEVSGTESYEQYF. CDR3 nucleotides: TGCAGCGTTGAAGTCTCAGGGACGGAGTCCTACGAGCAGTACTTC.

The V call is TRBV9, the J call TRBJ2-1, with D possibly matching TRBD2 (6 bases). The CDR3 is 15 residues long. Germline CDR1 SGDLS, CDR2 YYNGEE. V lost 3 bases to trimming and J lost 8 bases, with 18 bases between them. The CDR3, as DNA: TGTGCCAGCAGCGAAGATGGACTAACTATCGATGAGCAGTTCTTC. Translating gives CASSEDGLTIDEQFF. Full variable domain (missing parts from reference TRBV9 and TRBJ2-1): DSGVTQTPKHLITATGQRVTLRCSPRSGDLSVYWYQQSLDQGLQFLIQYYNGEERAKGNILERFSAQQFPDLHSELNLSSLELGDSALYFCASSEDGLTIDEQFFGPGTRLTVL.

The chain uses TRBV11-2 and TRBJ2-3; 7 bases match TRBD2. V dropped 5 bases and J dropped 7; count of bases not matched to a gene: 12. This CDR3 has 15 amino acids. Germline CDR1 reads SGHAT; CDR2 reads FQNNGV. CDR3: CASSRDWGGKNTQYF. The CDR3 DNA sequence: TGTGCCAGCAGCCGGGACTGGGGGGGGAAAAATACGCAGTATTTT.

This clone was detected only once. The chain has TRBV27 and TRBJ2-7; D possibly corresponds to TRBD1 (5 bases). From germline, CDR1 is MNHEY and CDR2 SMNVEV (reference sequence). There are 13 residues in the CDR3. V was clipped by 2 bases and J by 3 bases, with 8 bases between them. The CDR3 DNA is TGTGCCAGCAGTTTAATAGGGGACTACGAGCAGTACTTC. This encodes CASSLIGDYEQYF.

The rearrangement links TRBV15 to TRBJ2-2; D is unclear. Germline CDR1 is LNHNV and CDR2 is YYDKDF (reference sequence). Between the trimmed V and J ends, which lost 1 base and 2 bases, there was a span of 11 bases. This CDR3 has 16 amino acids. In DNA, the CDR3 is TGTGCCACCAGCAGAGCGCAGGCTATCAACACCGGGGAGCTGTTTTTT. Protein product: CATSRAQAINTGELFF.

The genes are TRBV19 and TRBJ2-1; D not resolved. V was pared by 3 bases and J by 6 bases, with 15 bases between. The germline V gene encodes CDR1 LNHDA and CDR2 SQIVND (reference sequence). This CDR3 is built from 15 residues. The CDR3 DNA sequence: TGTGCCAGTAGTATTACCCCTCCCTCCCTCAATGAGCAGTTCTTC. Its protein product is CASSITPPSLNEQFF.

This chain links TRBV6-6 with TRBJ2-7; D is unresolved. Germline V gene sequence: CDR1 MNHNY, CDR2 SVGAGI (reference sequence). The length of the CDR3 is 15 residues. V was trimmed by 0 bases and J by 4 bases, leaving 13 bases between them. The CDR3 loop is CASSYSLDRRYEQYF. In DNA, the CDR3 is TGTGCCAGCAGTTACTCGTTGGACCGCCGTTACGAGCAGTACTTC.

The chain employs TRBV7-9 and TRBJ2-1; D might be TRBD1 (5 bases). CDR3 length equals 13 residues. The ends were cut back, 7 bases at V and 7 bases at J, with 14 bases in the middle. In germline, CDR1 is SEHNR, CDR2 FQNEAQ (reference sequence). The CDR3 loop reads CASIKRGTNEQFF. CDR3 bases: TGTGCCAGCATCAAAAGGGGCACGAATGAGCAGTTCTTC. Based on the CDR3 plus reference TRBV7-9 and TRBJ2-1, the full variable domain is DTGVSQNPRHKITKRGQNVTFRCDPISEHNRLYWYRQTLGQGPEFLTYFQNEAQLEKSRLLSDRFSAERPKGSFSTLEIQRTEQGDSAMYLCASIKRGTNEQFFGPGTRLTVL.

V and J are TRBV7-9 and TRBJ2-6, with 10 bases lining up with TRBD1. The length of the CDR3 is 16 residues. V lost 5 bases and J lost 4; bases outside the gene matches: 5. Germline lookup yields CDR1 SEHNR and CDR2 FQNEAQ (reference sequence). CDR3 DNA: TGTGCCAGCAGCGGGACAGGGGCGTCCGGGGCCAACGTCCTGACTTTC. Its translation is CASSGTGASGANVLTF.

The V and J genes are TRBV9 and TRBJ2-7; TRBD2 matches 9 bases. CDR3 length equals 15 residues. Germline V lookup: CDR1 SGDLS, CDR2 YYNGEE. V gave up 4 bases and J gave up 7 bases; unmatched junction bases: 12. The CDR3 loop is CASSLSGTAGGEQYF. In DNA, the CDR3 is TGTGCCAGCAGCTTATCCGGGACGGCGGGAGGGGAGCAGTACTTC.

The CDR3 loop is CASSPQPRGSLYF. DNA for the CDR3: TGTGCCAGCAGTCCCCAGCCTCGCGGGAGCCTGTATTTT. The genes are TRBV6-5 and TRBJ2-3, with 7 bases aligning to TRBD2. The CDR3 spans 13 residues. From germline, CDR1 is MNHEY and CDR2 SVGAGI. J was trimmed by 14 bases and V by 5 bases; bases with no gene match: 13.

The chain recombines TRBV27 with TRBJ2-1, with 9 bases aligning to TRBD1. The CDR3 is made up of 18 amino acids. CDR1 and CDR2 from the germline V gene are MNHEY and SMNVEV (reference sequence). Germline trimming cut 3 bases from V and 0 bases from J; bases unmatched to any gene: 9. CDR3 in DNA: TGTGCCAGCAGTTTTGTCGCCCCGGGACAGGGCTCCTACAATGAGCAGTTCTTC. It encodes CASSFVAPGQGSYNEQFF.

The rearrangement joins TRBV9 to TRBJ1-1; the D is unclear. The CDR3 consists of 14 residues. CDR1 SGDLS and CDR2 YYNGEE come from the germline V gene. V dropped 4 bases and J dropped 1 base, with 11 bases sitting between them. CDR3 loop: CASSPPPTNTEAFF. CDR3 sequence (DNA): TGTGCCAGCAGCCCTCCACCGACGAACACTGAAGCTTTCTTT.

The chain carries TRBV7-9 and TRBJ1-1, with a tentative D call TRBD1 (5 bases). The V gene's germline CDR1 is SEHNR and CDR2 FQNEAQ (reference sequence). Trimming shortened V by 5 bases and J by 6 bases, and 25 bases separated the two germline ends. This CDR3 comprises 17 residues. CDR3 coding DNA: TGTGCCAGCAGCCAAGGGGTACCGTCCCTGGAGAGGGCTGAAGCTTTCTTT. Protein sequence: CASSQGVPSLERAEAFF.

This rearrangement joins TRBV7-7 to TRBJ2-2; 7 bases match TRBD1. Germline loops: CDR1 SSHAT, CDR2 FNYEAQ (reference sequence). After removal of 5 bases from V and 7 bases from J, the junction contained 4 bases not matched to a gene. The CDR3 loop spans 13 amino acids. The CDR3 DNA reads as TGTGCCAGCAGCCTACAGGGGAGCGGGGAGCTGTTTTTT. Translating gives CASSLQGSGELFF.

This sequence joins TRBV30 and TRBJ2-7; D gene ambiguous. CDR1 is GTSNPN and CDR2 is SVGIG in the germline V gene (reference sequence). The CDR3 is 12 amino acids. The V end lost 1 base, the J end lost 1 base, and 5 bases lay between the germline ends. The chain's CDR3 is CAWSAQSYEQYF. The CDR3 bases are TGTGCCTGGAGTGCACAGTCCTACGAGCAGTACTTC.

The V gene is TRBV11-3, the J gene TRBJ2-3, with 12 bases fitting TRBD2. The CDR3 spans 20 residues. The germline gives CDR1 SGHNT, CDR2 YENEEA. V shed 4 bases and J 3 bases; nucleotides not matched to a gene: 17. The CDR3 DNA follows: TGTGCCAGCAGCTCCCGCTTTGGGCTAGCGGGAGGGGGCTCAACAGATACGCAGTATTTT. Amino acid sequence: CASSSRFGLAGGGSTDTQYF.

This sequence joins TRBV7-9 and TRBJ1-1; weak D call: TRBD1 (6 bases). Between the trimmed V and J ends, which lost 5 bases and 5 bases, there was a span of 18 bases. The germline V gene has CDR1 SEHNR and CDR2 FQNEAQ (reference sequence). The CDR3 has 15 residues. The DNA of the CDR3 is TGTGCCAGCAGCCCCCGGGACAAATATGGAACTGAAGCTTTCTTT. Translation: CASSPRDKYGTEAFF.

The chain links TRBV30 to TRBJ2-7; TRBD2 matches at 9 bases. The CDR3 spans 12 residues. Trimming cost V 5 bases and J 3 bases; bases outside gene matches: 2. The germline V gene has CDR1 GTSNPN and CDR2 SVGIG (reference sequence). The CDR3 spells CAWDSGSYEQYF. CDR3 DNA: TGTGCCTGGGATAGCGGGAGCTACGAGCAGTACTTC.

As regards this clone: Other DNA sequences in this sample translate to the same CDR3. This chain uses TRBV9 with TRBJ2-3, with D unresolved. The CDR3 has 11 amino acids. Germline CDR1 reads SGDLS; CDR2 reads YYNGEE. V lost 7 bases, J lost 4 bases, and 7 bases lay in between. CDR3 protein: CASGPPDTQYF. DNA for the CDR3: TGTGCCAGCGGCCCCCCAGATACGCAGTATTTT.

The CDR3 DNA follows: TGCGCCAGCAATGCAGGGGGATTAGGTCAGCCCCAGCATTTT. Translating it yields CASNAGGLGQPQHF. J is TRBJ1-5 and V is TRBV4-1, with TRBD1 matching 7 bases. The CDR3 loop spans 14 amino acids. The V and J ends lost 7 bases and 6 bases, in that order; junction bases with no gene match: 9. Germline V lookup: CDR1 MGHRA, CDR2 YSYEKL.

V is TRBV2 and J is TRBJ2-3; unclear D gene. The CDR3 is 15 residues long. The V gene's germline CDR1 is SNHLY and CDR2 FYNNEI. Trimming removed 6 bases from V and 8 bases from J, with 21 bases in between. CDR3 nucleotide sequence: TGTGCCAGCAGGAATCCAGGTTTAACCGGGTTTACGCAGTATTTT. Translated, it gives CASRNPGLTGFTQYF.

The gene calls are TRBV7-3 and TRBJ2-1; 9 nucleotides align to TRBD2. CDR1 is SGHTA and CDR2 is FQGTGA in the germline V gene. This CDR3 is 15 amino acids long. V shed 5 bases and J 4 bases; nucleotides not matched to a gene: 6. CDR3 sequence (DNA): TGTGCCAGCAGCCTGACCAGCGGGAGGTACAATGAGCAGTTCTTC. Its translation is CASSLTSGRYNEQFF. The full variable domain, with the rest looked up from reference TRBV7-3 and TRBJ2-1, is GAGVSQTPSNKVTEKGKYVELRCDPISGHTALYWYRQSLGQGPEFLIYFQGTGAADDSGLPNDRFFAVRPEGSVSTLKIQRTERGDSAVYLCASSLTSGRYNEQFFGPGTRLTVL.